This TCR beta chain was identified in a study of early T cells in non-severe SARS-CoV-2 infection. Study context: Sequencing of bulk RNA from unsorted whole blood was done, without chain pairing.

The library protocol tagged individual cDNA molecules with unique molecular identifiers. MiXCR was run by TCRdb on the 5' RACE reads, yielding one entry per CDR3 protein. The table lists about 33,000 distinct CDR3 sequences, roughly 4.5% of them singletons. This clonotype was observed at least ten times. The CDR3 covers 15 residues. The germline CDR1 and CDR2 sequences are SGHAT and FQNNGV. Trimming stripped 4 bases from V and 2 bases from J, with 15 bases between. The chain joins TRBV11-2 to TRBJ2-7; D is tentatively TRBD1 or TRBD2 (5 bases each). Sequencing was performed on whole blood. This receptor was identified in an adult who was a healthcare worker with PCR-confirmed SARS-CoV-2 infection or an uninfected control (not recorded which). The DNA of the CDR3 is TGTGCCAGCAGCTCCCTCGGGACCTCGCCCTACGAGCAGTACTTC. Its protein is CASSSLGTSPYEQYF. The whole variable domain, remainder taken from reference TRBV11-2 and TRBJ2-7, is EAGVAQSPRYKIIEKRQSVAFWCNPISGHATLYWYQQILGQGPKLLIQFQNNGVVDDSQLPKDRFSAERLKGVDSTLKIQPAKLEDSAVYLCASSSLGTSPYEQYFGPGTRLTVT.